These 2 T cell receptor beta chains share one sample of origin, sequenced in a study of molecular identifiers for immune sequencing clone quantification (dated by TCRdb to the late 2010s). Receptor libraries were prepared by PCR. Sequenced on a NextSeq 500. The public reads were run again by TCRdb, first through fastp at Q25 and then through MiXCR, and only productive beta chains were kept. Entries are consolidated by CDR3 protein sequence, retaining the most common genes and DNA. Across this sample there are roughly 320,000 distinct CDR3 sequences, with about 22% seen only once. 0.74% of the sample goes to the ten largest clones. The sample consisted of naive CD8+ T cells from blood, with Jurkat cell RNA spiked in. The cell subset or site label for this specimen denotes: FACS-sorted CD8+CD4-CCR7+CD45RA+ naive T cells. The receptors originated from a human donor in good health. Some libraries in this study had Jurkat cell RNA spiked in.

This clonotype has at least ten counts. V and J are TRBV4-3 and TRBJ2-6, with a tentative D call TRBD1 (6 bases). V was clipped by 4 bases and J by 2 bases, with 12 bases between them. Germline values: CDR1 LGHNA, CDR2 YSLEER. CDR3 length equals 16 residues. Here the CDR3 reads CASSPTGLTGANVLTF. The DNA for the CDR3 is TGCGCCAGCAGCCCGACAGGCTTGACTGGGGCCAACGTCCTGACTTTC.

This clonotype has only a few counts. The rearrangement joins TRBV6-2 or TRBV6-3 to TRBJ1-2; no clear D. V shed 6 bases and J shed 2 bases, with 13 bases lying between them. The CDR3 contains 14 residues. The germline V gene encodes CDR1 MNHEY and CDR2 SVGEGT. CDR3: CASSPLMGNYGYTF. The DNA for the CDR3 is TGTGCCAGCAGCCCCTTGATGGGGAACTATGGCTACACCTTC.